These 3 T cell receptor beta chains originate from one sample sequenced in a study of blood T cell repertoires in COVID-19 (dated by TCRdb to the early 2020s). The receptor library was made with the immunoSEQ multiplex PCR assay. TCRdb stores this immuneACCESS table with in-frame sequences only. Part of the clones is absent; in the studies checked, under half of the shortfall reflects unresolved V genes, and no reason is known for the rest. The sample table lists under 200,000 clones, 82% of them with a count of one. Jointly, the top ten make up around 5.5% of the sample. The sequencing sample was made of PBMCs or T cells enriched from blood (not recorded which). The source of these receptors is a woman aged 60-75 years with acute COVID-19.

The CDR3 nucleotides read TGTGCCAGCAGCCCACCGGGACAGCCCAAAAACACTGAAGCTTTCTTT. It is translated as CASSPPGQPKNTEAFF. The chain recombines TRBV7-2 with TRBJ1-1; 7 positions match TRBD1. The ends lost 5 bases at V and 2 bases at J; junction bases unmatched: 11. CDR1 is SGHTA, CDR2 FQGNSA, per germline. The CDR3 extends over 16 amino acids.

The chain joins TRBV6-2 or TRBV6-3 to TRBJ2-3; possibly TRBD1 for D (6 bases). Per the germline V gene, CDR1 is MNHEY and CDR2 is SVGEGT. Trimming left V 2 bases short and J 4 bases short, with 13 bases between. The CDR3 contains 15 residues. The CDR3 spells CASSYGGRIPDTQYF. The CDR3 DNA follows: TGTGCCAGCAGTTACGGGGGCAGGATCCCAGATACGCAGTATTTT.

J is TRBJ1-1 and V is TRBV7-9; D gene uncertain. The germline V gene has CDR1 SEHNR and CDR2 FQNEAQ (reference sequence). The CDR3 covers 13 residues. The V end lost 5 bases, the J end lost 4 bases, and 11 bases lay between the germline ends. The CDR3 reads CASSEVARTEAFF. Written as DNA, the CDR3 is TGTGCCAGCAGCGAAGTAGCCCGCACTGAAGCTTTCTTT.